The 2 T cell receptor beta chains given below trace back to one sample, sequenced in a study of Graves' ophthalmopathy and Graves' hyperthyroidism. RNA transcripts were the template, and TCR beta CDR3 regions were amplified from them. HTBI primers primed a first-round RT-PCR, and a second-round multiplex PCR followed. Via MiXCR, TCRdb re-called the multiplex PCR reads, giving one row per CDR3 protein. The top ten clones hold under 3.5% of a sample with about 660,000 distinct CDR3 sequences, roughly 39% of them seen once. Material for sequencing was peripheral blood. Receptors were obtained from an adult man with Graves' ophthalmopathy.

This clonotype was counted a few times. V is TRBV11-3 and J is TRBJ2-7; D uncertain. V lost 5 bases and J 0 bases, leaving 14 bases between the germline ends. CDR1 and CDR2 (germline): SGHNT, YENEEA. This CDR3 contains 15 residues. The CDR3 spells CASSQGKSSSYEQYF. The CDR3 bases are TGTGCCAGCAGCCAAGGAAAATCTAGCTCCTACGAGCAGTACTTC.

This clonotype was recorded a few times. The genes are TRBV6-1 and TRBJ2-5; TRBD1 matches at 8 bases. Unmatched junction bases numbered 5, after V lost 8 bases and J lost 0 bases. This CDR3 has 14 amino acids. Germline V gene data show CDR1 as MNHNS and CDR2 as SASEGT. This chain's CDR3 is CASRGQVNQETQYF. For the CDR3, the DNA is TGTGCCAGCCGGGGACAGGTTAACCAAGAGACCCAGTACTTC.